Each of the 13 T cell receptor beta chains below was sequenced from the same sample in a study of cytomegalovirus exposure and HLA in healthy donors (dated by TCRdb to about 2017). Receptors were amplified or captured by the immunoSEQ multiplex PCR assay. For the multiplex PCR, a mixture combining 60 forward primers for TCR Vbeta segments and 13 reverse primers for TCR Jbeta segments was used. TCRdb took this table from immuneACCESS and kept in-frame rearrangements with V and J called. Such tables lack part of the clones; where checked against another copy, unresolved V genes explain under half of the gap, and the rest is unexplained. The sample yields about 98,000 clones; under 85% were counted once. Under 4.5% of the sample rests with the top ten. The sample taken for sequencing was PBMCs. The receptors derive from a female donor in good health and CMV-seropositive.

The chain has TRBV9 and TRBJ2-5; 9 bases map to TRBD2. TRBJ2-7 matches the DNA end more closely, so the J call is doubtful. This CDR3 region has 14 residues. Germline V gene sequence: CDR1 SGDLS, CDR2 YYNGEE. The CDR3 region has the DNA TGTGCCAGCAGCGTAGGACTAGCGGCCTACGAGCAGTACTTC. It translates to CASSVGLAAYEQYF.

The rearrangement links TRBV9 to TRBJ2-1; no firm D call. Trimming stripped 1 base from V and 0 bases from J, with 8 bases between. The CDR3 totals 15 residues. CDR1 and CDR2 (germline): SGDLS, YYNGEE. DNA for the CDR3: TGTGCCAGCAGCGTAAGAGACACCTCCTACAATGAGCAGTTCTTC. Amino acids: CASSVRDTSYNEQFF.

The J gene is TRBJ1-5, the V gene TRBV5-1; D is perhaps TRBD1 (5 bases). V was clipped by 0 bases and J by 3 bases, with 7 bases between them. This CDR3 comprises 14 residues. Germline assignment: CDR1 SGHRS and CDR2 YFSETQ. CDR3: CASSLEGFNQPQHF. The CDR3, as DNA: TGCGCCAGCAGCTTGGAGGGGTTCAATCAGCCCCAGCATTTT.

V gene TRBV7-9 combines with J gene TRBJ2-7, with D possibly TRBD2 on 5 matching bases. Germline loops: CDR1 SEHNR, CDR2 FQNEAQ (reference sequence). V lost 5 bases and J lost 0, with 23 bases in between. The CDR3 is 18 residues long. The CDR3 is CASSPNRYNGVPSYEQYF. CDR3 coding DNA: TGTGCCAGCAGCCCTAATAGGTATAACGGGGTTCCCTCCTACGAGCAGTACTTC.

The genes are TRBV7-2 and TRBJ1-1; 8 nucleotides match TRBD1. The CDR3 totals 16 residues. The V gene's germline CDR1 is SGHTA and CDR2 FQGNSA. Trimming removed 0 bases from V and 4 bases from J; junction bases left unmatched: 7. The CDR3 DNA is TGTGCCAGCAGCTTAGCGGCAGGGGGCTTTGGCACTGAAGCTTTCTTT. Its protein is CASSLAAGGFGTEAFF.

The DNA for the CDR3 is TGTGCCAGCAGTTTAAAGTGGGGACAGGGTGGTCAGCCCCAGCATTTT. It yields the protein CASSLKWGQGGQPQHF. This rearrangement joins TRBV27 to TRBJ1-5; TRBD1 matches at 9 bases. The CDR3 extends over 16 amino acids. Germline trimming cut 2 bases from V and 6 bases from J; bases unmatched to any gene: 8. In germline, CDR1 is MNHEY, CDR2 SMNVEV (reference sequence).

J is TRBJ2-2 and V is TRBV5-6, with 9 nucleotides matching TRBD2. Germline V lookup: CDR1 SGHDT, CDR2 YYEEEE. The V segment lost 9 bases and the J segment 1 base; nucleotides outside the gene matches: 10. The CDR3 length is 16 residues. DNA of the CDR3: TGTGCCACCACCAGCGGGGGGACGGTGAACACCGGGGAGCTGTTTTTT. This codes for CATTSGGTVNTGELFF.

The V call is TRBV19, the J call TRBJ1-2, with TRBD1 as a possible D gene (6 bases). V was shortened by 7 bases and J by 7 bases, with 19 bases between the two germline ends. This CDR3 is built from 14 residues. Germline V lookup: CDR1 LNHDA, CDR2 SQIVND (reference sequence). CDR3: CASTIQRGAGGYTF. The CDR3 nucleotides read TGTGCCAGTACCATTCAGCGGGGGGCCGGTGGCTACACCTTC. Variable domain in full (rest from reference TRBV19 and TRBJ1-2): DGGITQSPKYLFRKEGQNVTLSCEQNLNHDAMYWYRQDPGQGLRLIYYSQIVNDFQKGDIAEGYSVSREKKESFPLTVTSAQKNPTAFYLCASTIQRGAGGYTFGSGTRLTVV.

V usage is TRBV11-3 and J usage is TRBJ1-1, with 9 bases identical to TRBD1. The germline CDR1 and CDR2 sequences are SGHNT and YENEEA. The CDR3 is 14 residues long. Trimming removed 5 bases from V and 6 bases from J; junction bases left unmatched: 7. The CDR3 is CASSKGQGMAEAFF. The CDR3 bases are TGTGCCAGCAGCAAAGGACAGGGGATGGCTGAAGCTTTCTTT.

The chain has TRBV19 and TRBJ2-2; no clear D. This CDR3 contains 12 residues. Germline V gene data show CDR1 as LNHDA and CDR2 as SQIVND (reference sequence). Trimming took 8 bases from V and 7 from J, leaving 11 bases between them. The CDR3 nucleotides are TGTGCCAGTGCCCCTCTAGTCGGGGAGCTGTTTTTT. It yields the protein CASAPLVGELFF.

V and J are TRBV27 and TRBJ1-2; 7 positions agree with TRBD1. V dropped 2 bases and J dropped 4; count of bases not matched to a gene: 1. CDR1 MNHEY and CDR2 SMNVEV come from the germline V gene (reference sequence). The CDR3 spans 13 residues. The CDR3 loop is CASSLNRGYGYTF. The CDR3 bases are TGTGCCAGCAGTTTAAACAGGGGCTATGGCTACACCTTC.

This chain links TRBV2 with TRBJ1-2; D possibly corresponds to TRBD1 (5 bases). The CDR3 is made up of 14 amino acids. Per germline, CDR1 SNHLY and CDR2 FYNNEI. V gave up 2 bases and J gave up 8 bases, with 15 bases separating them. Here the CDR3 reads CASSERWRQQGYTF. CDR3 nucleotide sequence: TGTGCCAGCAGTGAAAGGTGGAGACAGCAAGGCTACACCTTC.

This clone was recorded once. The rearrangement joins TRBV27 to TRBJ1-1, with D maybe TRBD1 (6 bases). V was cut by 6 bases and J by 4 bases, with 21 bases left in between. Germline lookup yields CDR1 MNHEY and CDR2 SMNVEV (reference sequence). CDR3 length: 16 residues. The CDR3 protein is CASSPYGGGGSTEAFF. The CDR3 nucleotides read TGTGCCAGCAGCCCTTACGGGGGGGGCGGGAGCACTGAAGCTTTCTTT.